The sequence of this TCR beta chain was determined in a study of T cells after yellow fever vaccination. V was cut by 11 bases and J by 2 bases, with 19 bases left in between. CDR1 ENHRY and CDR2 SYGVKD come from the germline V gene. The CDR3 runs 14 residues. Synthesis of TCR cDNA relied on 5'RACE template switching, which attached a universal primer site and UMIs. From the 5' RACE reads, TCRdb called clonotypes with MiXCR, one entry per CDR3 protein. The sample consists of under 700,000 distinct CDR3 sequences, about 15% of them appearing once. There are a few counts of this clonotype. The sequences come from PBMCs, collected 5 to 6 days after the first yellow fever vaccination. V usage is TRBV10-3 and J usage is TRBJ2-7; weak D call: TRBD2 (5 bases). This sequence was found in a man younger than 35 who received the YFV17D yellow fever vaccine. The CDR3 nucleotides are TGTGCCGCAAGCGGCGGGTCCGGCGCCTACGAGCAGTACTTC. Translated, it gives CAASGGSGAYEQYF.